This T cell receptor beta chain derives from a study of shared clonotypes between healthy human individuals. The CDR3 length is 16 residues. Trimming shortened V by 4 bases and J by 2 bases, and 15 bases separated the two germline ends. The V gene's germline CDR1 is SGHRS and CDR2 YFSETQ. Clones were sequenced by immunoSEQ multiplex PCR, and TCRdb holds only the in-frame ones, with some missing. The sample carries about 1 million clones, 75% recorded once. Specimen: memory CD4+ T cells sorted from blood. Subset of the sample: CD45RA-negative fraction. The TCR was taken from a man aged 18 to 29 in good health. This chain links TRBV5-1 with TRBJ2-2; maybe TRBD2 (7 bases). CDR3 protein: CASSPYAGANTGELFF. For the CDR3, the DNA is TGCGCCAGCAGCCCCTATGCGGGGGCTAACACCGGGGAGCTGTTTTTT.